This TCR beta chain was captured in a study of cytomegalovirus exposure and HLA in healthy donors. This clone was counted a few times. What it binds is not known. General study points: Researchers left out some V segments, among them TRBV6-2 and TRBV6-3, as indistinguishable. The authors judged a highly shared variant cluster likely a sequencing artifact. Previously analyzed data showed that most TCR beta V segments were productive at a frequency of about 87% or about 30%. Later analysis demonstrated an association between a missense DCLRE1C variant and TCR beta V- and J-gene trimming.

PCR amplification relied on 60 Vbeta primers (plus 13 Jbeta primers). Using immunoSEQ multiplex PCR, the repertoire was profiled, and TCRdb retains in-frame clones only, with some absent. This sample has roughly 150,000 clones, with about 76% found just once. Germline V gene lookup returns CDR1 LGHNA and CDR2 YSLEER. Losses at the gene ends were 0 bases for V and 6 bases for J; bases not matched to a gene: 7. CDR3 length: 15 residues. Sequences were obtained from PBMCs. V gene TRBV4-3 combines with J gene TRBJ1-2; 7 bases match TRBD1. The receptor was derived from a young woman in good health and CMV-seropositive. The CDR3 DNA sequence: TGCGCCAGCAGCCAAGATAGGGGGCAGGGCAATGGCTACACCTTC. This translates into CASSQDRGQGNGYTF.